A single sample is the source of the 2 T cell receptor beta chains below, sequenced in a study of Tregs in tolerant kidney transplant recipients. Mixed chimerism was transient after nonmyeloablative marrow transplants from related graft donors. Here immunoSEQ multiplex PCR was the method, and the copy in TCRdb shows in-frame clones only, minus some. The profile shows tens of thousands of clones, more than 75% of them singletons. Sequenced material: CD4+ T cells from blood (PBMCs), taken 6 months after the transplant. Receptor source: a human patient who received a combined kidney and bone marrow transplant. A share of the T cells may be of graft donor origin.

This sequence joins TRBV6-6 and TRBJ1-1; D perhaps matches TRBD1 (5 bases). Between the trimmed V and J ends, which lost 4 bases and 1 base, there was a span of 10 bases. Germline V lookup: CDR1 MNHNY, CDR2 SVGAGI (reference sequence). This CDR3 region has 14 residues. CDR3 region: CASSFSGANTEAFF. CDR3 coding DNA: TGTGCCAGCAGTTTTAGCGGGGCGAACACTGAAGCTTTCTTT.

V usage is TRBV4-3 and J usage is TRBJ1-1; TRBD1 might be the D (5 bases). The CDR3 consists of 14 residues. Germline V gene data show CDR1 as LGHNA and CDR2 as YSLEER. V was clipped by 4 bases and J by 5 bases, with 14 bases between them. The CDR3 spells CASSRWDLGTEAFF. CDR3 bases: TGCGCCAGCAGCCGGTGGGACTTGGGGACTGAAGCTTTCTTT.